This T cell receptor (beta chain) was found in a study of lymphopenia after photon versus proton radiotherapy. Assay used: immunoSEQ multiplex PCR; TCRdb lists only in-frame clones, some missing. The sample lists around 23,000 clones; approximately 88% were seen once. V lost 3 bases, J lost 6 bases, and 12 bases lay in between. Germline-derived CDR1 and CDR2 are SGHNT and YYREEE (reference sequence). CDR3 length: 13 residues. In regard to this clone: Antigen: not known.

Findings and limits, study-wide: Post-nadir diversity loss with photons came from oligoclonal expansion, particularly CD8+ Temra cells.

Sequenced here: peripheral blood, sampled from a patient treated with photon-based radiotherapy. This chain connects TRBV5-4 to TRBJ1-1; the D is unclear. This sequence originates from a man aged 45-65 years with gastric cancer. The CDR3 coding sequence is TGTGCCAGCAGCTCCACCTTGTCACCTGAAGCTTTCTTT. This translates into CASSSTLSPEAFF.